This T cell receptor (beta chain) is from a study of T cell changes during pregnancy in multiple sclerosis. Only in-frame clones appear in the TCRdb table, and some are missing; sequencing was by immunoSEQ multiplex PCR. This table holds around 36,000 clones, approximately 92% found once. This clone has only one observation. The sample consisted of peripheral blood, taken before pregnancy. The clonotype originates from a female donor with multiple sclerosis, enrolled in a pregnancy study.

The CDR3 loop is CASSAGVRLSYEQYF. As DNA, the CDR3 is TGTGCCAGCAGCGCAGGGGTTAGGCTATCCTACGAGCAGTACTTC. The chain uses TRBV28 and TRBJ2-7, with D tentatively TRBD1 (6 bases). The CDR3 has 15 amino acids. V dropped 6 bases and J dropped 1 base, with 16 bases sitting between them. Germline CDR1 is MDHEN and CDR2 is SYDVKM.